The 23 T cell receptor beta chains below come from one sample, sequenced in a study of T cells in Graves' hyperthyroidism and ophthalmopathy. TCR beta CDR3 region amplification was performed from RNA transcripts. In the first-round RT-PCR of the TCR CDR3, the HTBI primer set was used. TCRdb independently ran MiXCR on the multiplex PCR reads; one entry per CDR3 protein. The repertoire consists of about 590,000 distinct CDR3 sequences, with around 14% occurring once and the leading ten covering 7.1%. Sequenced: blood. These receptors were collected from a woman aged 18-29 years with Graves' ophthalmopathy.

The chain is built from TRBV25-1 and TRBJ1-4; maybe TRBD1 (6 bases). In germline, CDR1 is MGHDK, CDR2 SYGVNS. Trimming cost V 4 bases and J 8 bases, with 23 bases left between them. The CDR3 is 17 amino acids. The CDR3 sequence is CASSGGVADRRKEKLFF. CDR3 DNA: TGTGCCAGCAGTGGAGGGGTTGCTGACAGGCGGAAAGAAAAACTGTTTTTT.

The chain links TRBV19 to TRBJ2-7, with 10 bases identical to TRBD1. The germline gives CDR1 LNHDA, CDR2 SQIVND (reference sequence). The CDR3 loop spans 15 amino acids. J lost 4 bases, V lost 4 bases, and 7 bases had no gene match. CDR3 DNA sequence: TGTGCCAGTAGTACTCGGACAGGGGGGGTTTACGAGCAGTACTTC. The encoded protein is CASSTRTGGVYEQYF.

The chain has TRBV9 and TRBJ2-1; TRBD2 matches 13 bases. The CDR3 is 15 residues long. With 2 bases clipped from V and 7 bases from J, the junction kept 3 bases outside the gene matches. Germline V CDR1 and CDR2: SGDLS, YYNGEE. CDR3 in DNA: TGTGCCAGCAGCGTCGGGACTAGCGGGATAAATGAGCAGTTCTTC. As protein: CASSVGTSGINEQFF.

This clonotype was found many times. The chain uses TRBV28 and TRBJ2-3, with D possibly TRBD2 on 7 matching bases. The CDR3 spans 13 residues. The germline CDR1 and CDR2 sequences are MDHEN and SYDVKM. Trimming left V 7 bases short and J 2 bases short, with 10 bases between. The CDR3 sequence is CASNGGPTDTQYF. The CDR3 nucleotides are TGTGCCAGCAACGGGGGGCCCACAGATACGCAGTATTTT.

This clonotype was seen many times. V gene TRBV27 combines with J gene TRBJ2-7; D not certain. V lost 3 bases and J 3 bases, leaving 12 bases between the germline ends. Germline V gene sequence: CDR1 MNHEY, CDR2 SMNVEV (reference sequence). The CDR3 sequence is 14 residues long. CDR3 sequence (DNA): TGTGCCAGCAGTTTGACTGGGTCGGGCTACGAGCAGTACTTC. It translates to CASSLTGSGYEQYF.

The chain employs TRBV24-1 and TRBJ2-7; D uncertain. CDR3 length equals 13 residues. The V end lost 12 bases, the J end lost 0 bases, and 14 bases lay between the germline ends. From germline, CDR1 is KGHDR and CDR2 SFDVKD. The CDR3 is CAPRPTASYEQYF. The DNA for the CDR3 is TGTGCCCCCCGGCCAACAGCCTCCTACGAGCAGTACTTC.

The chain carries TRBV9 and TRBJ2-3; TRBD2 matches 9 bases. V gave up 2 bases and J gave up 2 bases; unmatched junction bases: 3. CDR3 size: 15 residues. The V gene's germline CDR1 is SGDLS and CDR2 YYNGEE. The CDR3 bases are TGTGCCAGCAGCGTTACTAGCGGGTACACAGATACGCAGTATTTT. Translation: CASSVTSGYTDTQYF.

Ten or more counts support this clonotype. The chain joins TRBV24-1 to TRBJ2-1, with 8 bases aligning to TRBD2. The CDR3 totals 15 residues. Trimming took 4 bases from V and 4 from J; bases not matched to a gene: 5. Germline CDR1 and CDR2: KGHDR and SFDVKD. The CDR3 loop reads CATSELSGTYNEQFF. CDR3 nucleotide sequence: TGTGCCACCAGTGAACTTAGCGGGACGTACAATGAGCAGTTCTTC.

V is TRBV19 and J is TRBJ2-5; TRBD1 matches 7 bases. CDR3 size: 15 residues. V shed 5 bases and J 2 bases; nucleotides not matched to a gene: 8. Germline CDR1 and CDR2: LNHDA and SQIVND (reference sequence). DNA of the CDR3: TGTGCCAGTAGTCCGGGACAGAGGGGACAAGAGACCCAGTACTTC. Its translation is CASSPGQRGQETQYF.

This clonotype was seen repeatedly, ten times or more. The chain uses TRBV7-9 and TRBJ2-1; no definite D call. Trimming left V 1 base short and J 5 bases short, with 9 bases between. The CDR3 totals 14 residues. The germline V gene encodes CDR1 SEHNR and CDR2 FQNEAQ (reference sequence). The CDR3 DNA is TGTGCCAGCAGCTTAGGTGGGCAGAACAATGAGCAGTTCTTC. Translated, it gives CASSLGGQNNEQFF.

This clonotype was observed many times. DNA of the CDR3: TGTGCCAGCAGCTCGCACCCGACAGGGGGCGGGACGGAGACCCAGTACTTC. It yields the protein CASSSHPTGGGTETQYF. V is TRBV7-9 and J is TRBJ2-5; TRBD1 aligns across 10 bases. CDR1 and CDR2 from the germline V gene are SEHNR and FQNEAQ (reference sequence). The V gene end was trimmed by 4 bases and the J gene end by 5 bases; junction bases not matched to a gene: 13. The CDR3 has 17 residues. Drawing the rest from reference TRBV7-9 and TRBJ2-5, the complete variable domain is DTGVSQNPRHKITKRGQNVTFRCDPISEHNRLYWYRQTLGQGPEFLTYFQNEAQLEKSRLLSDRFSAERPKGSFSTLEIQRTEQGDSAMYLCASSSHPTGGGTETQYFGPGTRLLVL.

CDR3 nucleotide sequence: TGTGCCAGCAGCTTATTTGGGACAGGGTTCTCAGAAGCTTTCTTT. It is translated as CASSLFGTGFSEAFF. J is TRBJ1-1 and V is TRBV11-2; 9 nucleotides match TRBD1. The germline gives CDR1 SGHAT, CDR2 FQNNGV. The V segment lost 2 bases and the J segment 8 bases; nucleotides outside the gene matches: 9. The CDR3 totals 15 residues.

This clonotype was detected ten times or more. This sequence joins TRBV20-1 and TRBJ1-1; D unclear. CDR3 size: 13 residues. V was clipped by 1 base and J by 0 bases, with 6 bases between them. Germline V gene lookup returns CDR1 DFQATT and CDR2 SNEGSKA (reference sequence). CDR3 protein: CSARAGMNTEAFF. The CDR3, as DNA: TGCAGTGCTAGAGCCGGGATGAACACTGAAGCTTTCTTT.

This clonotype was counted ten times or more. The J gene is TRBJ1-3, the V gene TRBV12-3 or TRBV12-4; 8 bases are a match to TRBD1. This CDR3 has 17 residues. The V and J ends lost 5 bases and 2 bases, in that order; junction bases with no gene match: 11. CDR3 bases: TGTGCCAGCAGTCCGACACTCGGGACAGGAACTGGAAACACCATATATTTT. Translating it yields CASSPTLGTGTGNTIYF.

This clonotype turned up a few times. The chain has TRBV24-1 and TRBJ2-1; 9 bases fit TRBD2. Losses at the gene ends were 11 bases for V and 6 bases for J; bases not matched to a gene: 7. The CDR3 contains 13 residues. Per germline, CDR1 KGHDR and CDR2 SFDVKD. The CDR3 spells CAIGPSGINEQFF. For the CDR3, the DNA is TGTGCCATCGGGCCTAGCGGGATCAATGAGCAGTTCTTC.

On this clonotype itself: This may be a read error: a much more frequent sequence differs by one nucleotide. The rearrangement links TRBV30 to TRBJ2-1, with a weak D call TRBD2 (6 bases). The CDR3 covers 11 residues. CDR1 and CDR2 (germline): GTSNPN, SVGIG (reference sequence). Here the CDR3 reads CARRVGYEQFF. DNA for the CDR3: TGTGCCCGGAGGGTAGGATATGAGCAGTTCTTC.

Ten or more counts support this clonotype. The chain carries TRBV20-1 and TRBJ1-2; 7 bases are shared with TRBD1. Losses at the gene ends were 5 bases for V and 5 bases for J; bases not matched to a gene: 14. Germline assignment: CDR1 DFQATT and CDR2 SNEGSKA (reference sequence). This CDR3 contains 15 residues. CDR3: CSAPGQAVLWYGYTF. CDR3 in DNA: TGCAGTGCTCCCGGACAGGCCGTCCTCTGGTATGGCTACACCTTC.

This clonotype was counted many times. The rearrangement links TRBV18 to TRBJ2-1; D not certain. This CDR3 comprises 16 residues. Trimming took off 0 bases at V and 1 base at J, with 10 bases between the two ends. The germline V gene encodes CDR1 KGHSH and CDR2 LQKENI. The CDR3: CASSPPSRASYNEQFF. DNA for the CDR3: TGTGCCAGCTCACCACCGTCAAGGGCGTCCTACAATGAGCAGTTCTTC.

This clonotype has a handful of counts. This chain joins TRBV20-1 and TRBJ1-1; D remains unclear. The CDR3 contains 15 residues. Deletions cut 0 bases from V and 2 bases from J, with 13 bases between. Germline V gene sequence: CDR1 DFQATT, CDR2 SNEGSKA (reference sequence). CDR3 sequence: CSARDKPVRNTEAFF. The CDR3 region has the DNA TGCAGTGCTAGAGATAAGCCGGTACGTAACACTGAAGCTTTCTTT.

This chain links TRBV12-3 or TRBV12-4 with TRBJ2-5; TRBD2 matches at 8 bases. The CDR3 totals 17 residues. V trimming: 3 bases; J trimming: 2 bases; junction bases outside the gene matches: 11. This CDR3 reads CASSFERGSSGQETQYF. The CDR3 DNA reads TGTGCCAGCAGTTTCGAGCGGGGGTCCAGTGGACAAGAGACCCAGTACTTC.

Regarding this clonotype: A read error may be the cause here, since a much bigger clone is one base away. V is TRBV2 and J is TRBJ1-6, with D uncertain. The CDR3 consists of 15 residues. The germline V gene has CDR1 SNHLY and CDR2 FYNNEI. CDR3 in DNA: TGTGCCTGCAGTTTCCACCGGGGTACGAATTCACCCCTCCACTTT. Encoded protein: CACSFHRGTNSPLHF.

This clonotype showed up many times. The chain carries TRBV28 and TRBJ1-5, with D perhaps TRBD1 (6 bases). The V end was cut by 8 bases, the J end by 3 bases, with 14 bases between. CDR1 MDHEN and CDR2 SYDVKM come from the germline V gene. The CDR3 consists of 14 residues. The CDR3 spells CASVLQGFNQPQHF. Here the CDR3 DNA reads TGTGCCAGCGTACTACAGGGCTTCAATCAGCCCCAGCATTTT.

This rearrangement joins TRBV5-1 to TRBJ2-7, with TRBD2 matching 15 bases. This CDR3 contains 15 residues. Trimming at V came to 6 bases and at J to 7 bases, leaving 8 bases not matched to a gene. Germline V gives CDR1 SGHRS, CDR2 YFSETQ. Here the CDR3 reads CASKQGLAGGKEQYF. The DNA for the CDR3 is TGCGCCAGCAAGCAGGGACTAGCGGGAGGAAAAGAGCAGTACTTC.